This TCR beta chain originates from a study of blood T cell repertoires in COVID-19. Study as a whole: Sources were T cells, B-cell-depleted T cells, or PBMCs; the material itself was cDNA or gDNA.

Assay: immunoSEQ multiplex PCR; the TCRdb copy retains only in-frame clones and omits some. Of 98,000 or so clones listed, around 90% were seen once; the top ten hold over 5%. The CDR3 has 15 residues. Germline lookup yields CDR1 KGHSH and CDR2 LQKENI. V was clipped by 3 bases and J by 2 bases, with 8 bases between them. Sequencing was performed on peripheral blood. The V gene is TRBV18, the J gene TRBJ2-6; D gene uncertain. This clonotype originated in a man aged 55 to 69 with COVID-19, enrolled during active disease. The CDR3 DNA reads TGTGCCAGCTCACCCACTCAAGCTGGGGCCAACGTCCTGACTTTC. Its translation: CASSPTQAGANVLTF.